The 4 T cell receptor beta chains in this list originate from one sample, sequenced in a study of blood T cell repertoires in COVID-19. Clones were sequenced by immunoSEQ multiplex PCR, and TCRdb holds only the in-frame ones, with some missing. The profile shows about 260,000 clones, around 90% of them singletons. Sequencing was performed on peripheral blood. The receptors shown here come from a middle-aged woman with acute or convalescent COVID-19.

The chain uses TRBV2 and TRBJ1-3; 7 nucleotides agree with TRBD1. Trimming took 1 base from V and 4 from J; bases not matched to a gene: 4. The CDR3 totals 15 residues. Germline CDR1 and CDR2: SNHLY and FYNNEI. CDR3 in amino acids: CASSEVRTGGNTIYF. CDR3 bases: TGTGCCAGCAGTGAAGTTAGGACAGGAGGAAACACCATATATTTT.

The chain uses TRBV9 and TRBJ2-5; 8 bases map to TRBD2. The V segment lost 1 base and the J segment 5 bases; nucleotides outside the gene matches: 13. CDR1 SGDLS and CDR2 YYNGEE come from the germline V gene. This CDR3 has 17 residues. The CDR3 DNA is TGTGCCAGCAGCGTAAGGCCCCTCGGGGGGGCAGGGGAGACCCAGTACTTC. This sequence encodes CASSVRPLGGAGETQYF.

This clone has a single count. J is TRBJ1-2 and V is TRBV18; D is ambiguous. V was pared by 2 bases and J by 4 bases, with 14 bases between. CDR1 is KGHSH, CDR2 LQKENI, per germline. The CDR3 has 15 amino acids. CDR3 in DNA: TGTGCCAGCTCACCAGCGGCTTCGGGTCTCTATGGCTACACCTTC. Residues: CASSPAASGLYGYTF.

This chain connects TRBV6-4 to TRBJ2-2; 8 bases agree with TRBD2. J gave up 5 bases and V 6 bases, and 5 bases lay outside the gene matches. CDR1 is MRHNA and CDR2 is SNTAGT in the germline V gene. This CDR3 contains 14 residues. The CDR3 protein is CASRLAEATGELFF. The CDR3 DNA reads as TGTGCCAGCAGACTAGCGGAGGCTACCGGGGAGCTGTTTTTT.